A single sample gave rise to the 7 T cell receptor beta chains below, sequenced in a study of kidney transplant recipient with SARS-CoV-2 infection. TCRdb recomputed calls from the reads with MiXCR, one row per CDR3 protein. Of 200,000 to 250,000 distinct CDR3 sequences listed, 29% are singletons. The sample here was a blood sample, taken at baseline and between days 110 and 120 from a kidney transplant recipient. The receptor set was obtained from a male patient between 25 and 40 years old who had COVID-19 and was a kidney transplant recipient. Part of the T cells may come from the graft donor.

Many counts were recorded for this clonotype. This sequence joins TRBV10-1 and TRBJ1-3; D unclear. V was shortened by 0 bases and J by 0 bases, with 18 bases between the two germline ends. Per germline, CDR1 WNHNN and CDR2 SYGVQD (reference sequence). This CDR3 is 19 amino acids long. CDR3 bases: TGCGCCAGCAGTGAGTCACCCCCCCCCAGTCGGTTCTCTGGAAACACCATATATTTT. Translating it yields CASSESPPPSRFSGNTIYF.

This clonotype appeared once. A much larger clone lies one base from this, so it may be a read error. This chain connects TRBV3-1 to TRBJ1-1, with 10 positions matching TRBD1. Germline loops: CDR1 LGHDT, CDR2 YNNKEL (reference sequence). Trimming took 4 bases from V and 5 from J; bases not matched to a gene: 1. CDR3 length: 13 residues. In DNA form, the CDR3 reads TGTGCCAGCAGCCGACAGGGGGCTACTGAAGCTTTCTTT. It is translated as CASSRQGATEAFF.

This clonotype was counted ten times or more. V is TRBV5-1 and J is TRBJ1-5; D gene ambiguous. V lost 0 bases and J lost 3, with 10 bases in between. The CDR3 is 15 residues long. Germline V gives CDR1 SGHRS, CDR2 YFSETQ. The CDR3 reads CASSLEGGTNQPQHF. DNA of the CDR3: TGCGCCAGCAGCTTGGAGGGTGGAACCAATCAGCCCCAGCATTTT.

The sample holds many counts of this clonotype. V gene TRBV24-1 combines with J gene TRBJ1-5; D remains ambiguous. Per the germline V gene, CDR1 is KGHDR and CDR2 is SFDVKD. The CDR3 runs to 12 residues. Trimming took off 4 bases at V and 2 bases at J, with 2 bases between the two ends. The DNA for the CDR3 is TGTGCCACCAGTGAGGGCAATCAGCCCCAGCATTTT. This translates into CATSEGNQPQHF.

In regard to this clonotype: This may come from a read error, since a much larger clone is one base off. J is TRBJ2-3 and V is TRBV11-2, with D uncertain. CDR1 and CDR2 from the germline V gene are SGHAT and FQNNGV. This CDR3 spans 12 amino acids. The CDR3 DNA reads TGTGCCGGCAGCCCGGTGGTGGGTACGCAGTATTTT. Its protein is CAGSPVVGTQYF. Supplemented by reference TRBV11-2 and TRBJ2-3, the full variable domain reads EAGVAQSPRYKIIEKRQSVAFWCNPISGHATLYWYQQILGQGPKLLIQFQNNGVVDDSQLPKDRFSAERLKGVDSTLKIQPAKLEDSAVYLCAGSPVVGTQYFGPGTRLTVL.

As concerns this clonotype: This clone may be a read error of a much larger clone one base away. The chain uses TRBV3-1 and TRBJ1-1, with TRBD1 identical over 10 bases. V lost 7 bases and J lost 10; bases outside the gene matches: 15. This CDR3 is 15 amino acids long. Germline CDR1 LGHDT, CDR2 YNNKEL (reference sequence). For the CDR3, the DNA is TGTGCCAGCACCCCCTCCGGGACAGGGGAGCCTTCAGCTTTCTTT. It translates to CASTPSGTGEPSAFF.

This clonotype was seen ten or more times. The chain employs TRBV11-3 and TRBJ1-1; no reliable D call. Trimming stripped 1 base from V and 10 bases from J, with 10 bases between. The CDR3 covers 12 residues. CDR1 SGHNT and CDR2 YENEEA come from the germline V gene. The CDR3 sequence: CASSLGTRAAFF. CDR3 nucleotides: TGTGCCAGCAGCTTAGGGACTAGGGCAGCTTTCTTT.